This entry describes one T cell receptor beta chain. Original processing notes: Reference gene primer amplification in the assay estimated nucleated cell counts. This table comes from immunoSEQ multiplex PCR, and its TCRdb copy is limited to in-frame clones, with some not included. Clonal size and the V and J genes are those of that table, whereas D and trimming came from the DNA. Seen here are under 80,000 clones, around 77% observed once, and the top ten hold roughly a fifth. Germline V CDR1 and CDR2: SGHTA, FQGNSA. The CDR3 runs 16 residues. The trim removed 6 bases at V and 9 bases at J, leaving 10 bases unmatched. These data come from a study of blood T cell repertoires in COVID-19. Study as a whole: Samples taken during acute and convalescent COVID-19 were collected in the United States, Italy and Spain.

The chain has TRBV7-2 and TRBJ2-1; 14 positions match TRBD2. This receptor was identified in a man older than 75 with active or convalescent COVID-19. Sequencing was performed on peripheral blood. CDR3 protein: CASRRLAGGWFGEQFF. The CDR3 region has the DNA TGTGCCAGCAGAAGACTAGCGGGAGGGTGGTTCGGTGAGCAGTTCTTC.